This T cell receptor beta chain was obtained from a study of cytomegalovirus exposure and HLA in healthy donors (dated by TCRdb to about 2017). In terms of the full investigation: According to an earlier analysis of a few hundred of the donors, some 180 million T cells yielded 117 million unique TCR beta sequences and approximately 300 Gb of sequence data. All discovery cohort repertoires had been generated using a single sequencing platform. A later genetic analysis took genome-wide SNP genotypes for about 55% of the 666 donors and used that subset as a discovery cohort. Both class I and class II loci were covered by HLA typing, at four-digit resolution. Using immunosequencing, the study profiled T cell repertoires from about 610 subjects and related those repertoires to cytomegalovirus serostatus. About 280 gigabases of sequencing data and approximately 84 million unique TCR sequences were included in an early release covering 550 to 650 HLA-typed donors. Along with the approximately 650-subject first cohort, a separate validation cohort of over a hundred different subjects was used. About five DR-DQ haplotypes were treated as single units for association and clustering because of strong linkage in the cohort. Among under 450 genotyped donors of the cohort, an average of around 240,000 unique TCR beta nucleotide sequences were sequenced per donor, about a sixth of them non-productive. Among the roughly 380 genotyped donors, under 90% belonged to the genetic ancestry cluster associated with self-reported Caucasian donors. The number of donors typed differed by locus, with roughly 620-630 for A, B, C, DRB1 and DQB1, 522 for DQA1, 600 to 610 for DPA1, and around 430 for DPB1. High-throughput TCR immunosequencing, statistical association of individual TCRs with disease status, and machine learning were combined to predict cytomegalovirus infection status. Donor age, sex, ethnicity and CMV serostatus were collected together with the repertoire data. The later analysis used no new phenotypic data to find candidate immune exposures, relying instead on TCR beta sequences and their occurrence across donors. A later analysis re-examined previously published TCR beta repertoires from just over 650 donors and added high-resolution HLA genotyping to investigate patterns of TCR occurrence. An earlier analysis of several hundred of the donors used high-throughput TCR beta sequencing to judge whether each TCR beta V gene segment behaved as functional or pseudogenic. The study aimed to test whether cataloging public T cell receptors could reveal signatures of past pathogen exposure. General study outcomes and caveats: Some IMGT-functional V segments, including TRBV6-2 and TRBV6-3, could not be told apart with the 87-base-pair reads, so those segments were excluded. Presence/absence analyses assumed roughly uniform sequencing depth across donors, an assumption that may not hold. Cytomegalovirus status was reported to be diagnosed by the classifier with high specificity and sensitivity in both the original and validation cohorts. Correlated functional status among segregating V segments might be attributable to linkage disequilibrium, but an unknown experimental factor could not be ruled out. When HLA alleles, especially DR and DQ, strongly co-occurred, TCR associations were difficult to assign to individual alleles. Because some donors lacked HLA typing at each locus, the association tests relied only on the typed subset. Because counts were too low, about 18 rarely observed V segments, including chromosome 9 orphons, were excluded from the earlier analysis of 587 of the donors. A later analysis reported that several top co-occurrence clusters appeared linked to parvovirus B19, influenza, CMV and Epstein-Barr virus. In this cohort, only TCR beta chains were sequenced, and detectable features were limited by the absence of alpha or paired-chain data. In vitro tests confirmed that a few of the cytomegalovirus-associated TCR beta chains recognize cytomegalovirus antigens. A later analysis found that most CMV-associated TCR beta chains appeared HLA-restricted, with HLA associations seemingly driven largely by CMV exposure. A further reported finding was that TCR beta sequences accurately predicted the HLA-A and HLA-B alleles for most subjects in the first cohort. The only immune exposure information available for the cohort was CMV serostatus. V-gene and J-gene trimming of TCR beta chains was associated with a missense DCLRE1C variant in a later genetic analysis, and the association was replicated in an independent cohort. In a later analysis, HLA-associated TCR beta chains were found to be more clonally expanded and to have lower generation probabilities than equally common non-associated chains. In a later analysis, TCR association rates were found to vary across HLA loci, with the most associated TCRs seen for DRB1 alleles and the fewest for HLA-C alleles. A cluster of highly shared sequence variants was judged likely to be a technical artifact of the sequencing pipeline. An earlier analysis of around 540 of the donors showed that most TCR beta V segments appeared in productive rearrangements either about 90% or about 30% of the time, which broadly matched IMGT annotations. A total of 150 to 200 TCR beta chains were listed by the study as associated with cytomegalovirus. In a later genetic analysis, fewer N-insertions in productive TCRs were reported among donors in an Asian-associated ancestry cluster than the roughly 670-donor mean. Most TCR sequences were observed very rarely across donors, whereas some public TCRs were present in many individuals. Specific HLA alleles were associated with 15,000 to 20,000 TCR beta sequences at a false discovery rate of 0.05 in a later analysis. According to the authors, the approach could potentially be generalized to other disease states and immunological phenotypes.

From cysteine to phenylalanine, the CDR3 is 15 amino acids long. CDR3 DNA only is kept here, 45 bases in frame from base 1. The V end loses 2 bases and the J end loses 2 bases, and a stretch of 9 bases separates them. From the germline V gene, CDR1 is ENHRY and CDR2 is SYGVKD. Turning to this clone: This clone's antigen is unknown. Base qualities are missing; no much larger clone stands one base away.

Library generation was performed with the immunoSEQ multiplex PCR assay. For the multiplex PCR, a mixture combining 60 forward primers for TCR Vbeta segments and 13 reverse primers for TCR Jbeta segments was used. The CDR3 region of rearranged TCR beta genes was amplified from genomic DNA with a multiplex PCR assay. On the Illumina HiSeq System, the amplified TCR beta libraries were sequenced as 87-base-pair reads. For the original study's pipeline: Across the roughly 700 repertoires, a later analysis counted roughly 77 million unique TCR beta chains, some 11 million of which were shared by at least two donors. To remove PCR and sequencing errors, raw reads were error-corrected and collapsed into unique sequences using a nearest-neighbor algorithm that merged closely related sequences. Alignment of CDR3 sequences to IMGT reference sequences was used to assign V, D and J gene segments. For a sequence to be retained, at least a six-nucleotide match to both a V gene segment and a J gene segment was required. A rearrangement counted as productive if the CDR3 had no stop codons and remained in frame with V and J, and every other rearrangement counted as non-productive. Following IMGT convention, CDR3 was defined as the stretch from the second conserved V-encoded cysteine to the conserved J-encoded phenylalanine. In an earlier analysis of more than 550 of the donors, sequences lacking an unambiguous match to a single V gene segment were excluded. An earlier analysis of 450 to 650 of the donors called V segments functional above 56.7% productive rearrangements and segregating when the between-donor standard deviation exceeded 5%. A statistical classification framework was built to diagnose cytomegalovirus status from the catalog of TCR beta chain sequences. In a later analysis, TCR nucleotide sequences were compared against IMGT/GENE-DB human TR gene sequences so that V and J genes could be assigned. In a later analysis, CDR3 sequences and most-parsimonious VDJ recombination scenarios were assigned using the TCRdist pipeline. A later analysis defined each TCR beta chain by its CDR3 amino acid sequence plus V-gene family, and excluded reads lacking a unique V-gene family. A later analysis removed roughly 590 highly shared, low-generation-probability nucleotide sequences to deal with suspected cross-contamination and a sequencing artifact. In a later analysis, a clonal expansion index was calculated for each public chain from normalized within-repertoire ranks of inferred template counts. In a later analysis, generation probabilities were computed using a VDJ recombination model fitted to out-of-frame rearrangements, and the results were checked against IGoR. A later analysis scored TCR-TCR, TCR-HLA and TCR-CMV co-occurrence with hypergeometric tests, applying a repertoire-size bias correction to TCR pairs. A later analysis estimated false discovery rates by permuting HLA or CMV assignments 20 times. In a later analysis, co-occurring TCRs were grouped using DBSCAN, and TCRdist sequence similarity was added for clustering within HLA-allele-positive subsets. For co-occurrence clustering, repertoires with fewer than 30,000 or more than 120,000 public chains were excluded, along with five repertoires with anomalous nucleotide sharing. The clones in this table, taken by TCRdb from immuneACCESS, are in-frame only. Not every clone is retained; where verified, under half of the shortfall comes from an unresolved V gene, and the cause of the rest is unknown. V, J and clone size are those of that table, while D and trimming were read from the DNA. This sample gives about 150,000 clones in total; 75% of them show up just once. Around 11% of the sample rests with the top ten.

The cohort consisted of fewer than 700 healthy bone marrow donors. At the time of sampling, all cohort members were nominally healthy, though unrecorded immune exposures were likely present. The donor tested CMV seropositive and was one of the 289 seropositive cohort members. Each donor provided a peripheral blood sample, and peripheral blood mononuclear cells were used for TCR beta sequencing. Genomic DNA extraction from the blood cell samples was performed with the Qiagen DNeasy Blood Extraction Kit. The sequence links TRBV10-3 to TRBJ2-2, with the D gene uncertain. Sequencing used PBMCs. The clonotype comes from a man younger than 35 in good health and CMV-seropositive. The CDR3 corresponds to CAISEMEINTGELFF. The sequenced DNA: TGTGCCATCAGTGAGATGGAGATAAACACCGGGGAGCTGTTTTTT.